Below, one T cell receptor beta chain is given with its context. Its antigen is undetermined. This table comes from immunoSEQ multiplex PCR, and its TCRdb copy is limited to in-frame clones, with some not included. This sample has around 220,000 clones; approximately 94% occur once, and the top ten carry 1.7%. This entry is derived from a study of T cell responses to AZD1222 COVID-19 vaccine. From germline, CDR1 is ENHRY and CDR2 SYGVKD. The length of the CDR3 is 14 residues. The V end lost 10 bases, the J end lost 4 bases, and 17 bases lay between the germline ends. General study results and limits: Donors were chiefly white British, with a greater number of females, and clonal diversity was perhaps underestimated. Every sample of the repertoires postdated the peak T cell response. Dominant at 160-218 and 743-854, vaccine-associated CD4 TCRs also spanned spike. Among AZD1222 vaccinees, only five or six were seropositive at baseline.

The receptor comes from an adult who received the MenACWY meningococcal vaccine as a control. This sample comprised peripheral blood, obtained 28 days after the second dose of the MenACWY control vaccine. The chain recombines TRBV10-3 with TRBJ1-5; D is perhaps TRBD1 (5 bases). For the CDR3, the DNA is TGTGCCACCCAGGACAAAACCGGGAATCAGCCCCAGCATTTT. It translates to CATQDKTGNQPQHF.